Shown below are 26 T cell receptor beta chains from a single sample sequenced in a study of T cells in Graves' hyperthyroidism and ophthalmopathy. From RNA transcripts, TCR beta CDR3 regions were amplified. Primed by the HTBI set, a first-round RT-PCR was run on the TCR CDR3. Each CDR3 protein is one row after TCRdb ran MiXCR on the multiplex PCR reads. Of under 350,000 distinct CDR3 sequences detected, approximately 13% appear once; the ten largest clones hold 34%. Sequenced sample: blood. Every receptor here comes from a woman aged 40 to 50 with Graves' ophthalmopathy.

V and J are TRBV28 and TRBJ1-6, with no clear D. CDR3 size: 17 residues. V was clipped by 5 bases and J by 3 bases, with 17 bases between them. Germline CDR1 reads MDHEN; CDR2 reads SYDVKM. The chain's CDR3 is CASSPSNGVRYNSPLHF. CDR3 DNA: TGTGCCAGCAGTCCCTCCAATGGGGTCCGCTATAATTCACCCCTCCACTTT.

This clonotype was seen ten or more times. The V call is TRBV6-1, the J call TRBJ1-5; TRBD1 matches 7 bases. Germline loops: CDR1 MNHNS, CDR2 SASEGT. The CDR3 runs to 13 residues. Germline trimming cut 6 bases from V and 4 bases from J; bases unmatched to any gene: 3. The CDR3 DNA reads TGTGCCAGCAGGACGGGACAGAATCAGCCCCAGCATTTT. As protein: CASRTGQNQPQHF.

This clonotype showed up many times. V and J are TRBV24-1 and TRBJ1-2, with 9 bases matching TRBD1. This CDR3 has 19 residues. CDR1 is KGHDR, CDR2 SFDVKD, per germline. V was pared by 3 bases and J by 4 bases, with 17 bases of the junction left unmatched. CDR3 residues: CATSDQTGTGTLAGYGYTF. CDR3 sequence (DNA): TGTGCCACCAGTGATCAAACCGGGACAGGGACCTTGGCGGGCTATGGCTACACCTTC.

In its sample, this clonotype was seen many times. The chain employs TRBV27 and TRBJ2-2; TRBD2 aligns across 8 bases. CDR3 size: 15 residues. Trimming cost V 5 bases and J 8 bases; bases outside gene matches: 10. In germline, CDR1 is MNHEY, CDR2 SMNVEV (reference sequence). The CDR3 loop reads CASSSERGRLGELFF. CDR3 nucleotides: TGTGCCAGCAGTAGCGAGCGGGGGCGTTTGGGGGAGCTGTTTTTT.

The table lists this clonotype with many counts. The DNA of the CDR3 is TGTGCCAGCAGTTTATCCCGAACAGGGGGCGAGCAGTACTTC. This gives the protein CASSLSRTGGEQYF. The chain uses TRBV28 and TRBJ2-7; TRBD1 aligns across 8 bases. V lost 1 base, J lost 6 bases, and 5 bases stayed unmatched. The CDR3 loop spans 14 amino acids. Germline values: CDR1 MDHEN, CDR2 SYDVKM. Together with reference TRBV28 and TRBJ2-7, the CDR3 gives the full variable domain: DVKVTQSSRYLVKRTGEKVFLECVQDMDHENMFWYRQDPGLGLRLIYFSYDVKMKEKGDIPEGYSVSREKKERFSLILESASTNQTSMYLCASSLSRTGGEQYFGPGTRLTVT.

The sample holds many counts of this clonotype. The rearrangement links TRBV19 to TRBJ1-1, with D hard to call. The V end was cut by 1 base, the J end by 3 bases, with 9 bases between. Per the germline V gene, CDR1 is LNHDA and CDR2 is SQIVND (reference sequence). The CDR3 totals 14 residues. The CDR3 loop is CASSIGWGDTEAFF. CDR3 nucleotide sequence: TGTGCCAGTAGTATAGGGTGGGGAGACACTGAAGCTTTCTTT.

This clonotype is medium-sized within its sample. The chain links TRBV5-8 to TRBJ1-1; D is unresolved. Germline V gene sequence: CDR1 SGHTS, CDR2 YDEGEE. Trimming stripped 0 bases from V and 11 bases from J, with 11 bases between. The length of the CDR3 is 12 residues. The DNA for the CDR3 is TGTGCCAGCAGCTTGGACTTACAGTTCGCTTTCTTT. Protein sequence: CASSLDLQFAFF.

This clonotype was found once. This could be a read error, since a much larger clone is one nucleotide away. V and J are TRBV5-6 and TRBJ1-1, with D maybe TRBD1 (5 bases). V gave up 4 bases and J gave up 1 base, with 17 bases separating them. The CDR3 contains 16 residues. CDR1 and CDR2 (germline): SGHDT, YYEEEE. CDR3 nucleotides: TGTGCCAGCAGCCCCCGTCCAGATGGACAGAACACTGAAGCTTTCTTT. Its translation: CASSPRPDGQNTEAFF.

Comments on this clonotype: A much larger clone differs from this one at a single base, so this may be a read error. This sequence joins TRBV20-1 and TRBJ1-2, with D tentatively TRBD1 (6 bases). The germline V gene encodes CDR1 DFQATT and CDR2 SNEGSKA (reference sequence). The CDR3 is 14 residues long. CDR3 bases: TGCAGTGCTAGTCTTCAGGGGTTCAACTGTGGCTACACCTTC. Residues: CSASLQGFNCGYTF.

To note about this clonotype: The junction shows a germline mismatch at one end, possibly a read error. V gene TRBV20-1 combines with J gene TRBJ2-7; D is unresolved. The CDR3 has 12 residues. CDR1 and CDR2 from the germline V gene are DFQATT and SNEGSKA (reference sequence). The CDR3 DNA reads TGCAGTGCTCCCTGGCCCTCCGACGAGCAGTGCTTC. This encodes CSAPWPSDEQCF.

This clonotype was detected many times. This chain connects TRBV24-1 to TRBJ2-1, with TRBD2 as a possible D gene (7 bases). Germline V gives CDR1 KGHDR, CDR2 SFDVKD. The V end lost 7 bases, the J end lost 2 bases, and 20 bases lay between the germline ends. The CDR3 is 17 amino acids. CDR3 DNA sequence: TGTGCCACCAGACAGGGAAGCGGGGCCTCTCCCTACAATGAGCAGTTCTTC. This codes for CATRQGSGASPYNEQFF.

The chain is built from TRBV12-3 or TRBV12-4 and TRBJ1-4; D is ambiguous. The CDR3 is made up of 15 amino acids. Trimming cost V 6 bases and J 0 bases, with 11 bases left between them. The CDR3 nucleotides read TGTGCCAGCAGGCAACAGCTTGCAACTAATGAAAAACTGTTTTTT. This gives the protein CASRQQLATNEKLFF.

Many counts were recorded for this clonotype. The chain carries TRBV20-1 and TRBJ2-3; TRBD1 matches 10 bases. Germline V gene sequence: CDR1 DFQATT, CDR2 SNEGSKA (reference sequence). The CDR3 extends over 17 amino acids. V was pared by 0 bases and J by 6 bases, with 12 bases of the junction left unmatched. The CDR3 here is CSARDLGGTGVSDTQYF. The CDR3 DNA sequence: TGCAGTGCTAGAGATCTTGGCGGGACAGGGGTATCGGATACGCAGTATTTT.

The chain combines TRBV27 with TRBJ1-2; the D is unclear. From germline, CDR1 is MNHEY and CDR2 SMNVEV (reference sequence). The CDR3 runs 16 residues. V gave up 6 bases and J gave up 0 bases, with 17 bases separating them. This CDR3 is CASRTLRSASNYGYTF. The CDR3 coding sequence is TGTGCCAGCAGGACCCTAAGGTCAGCCTCTAACTATGGCTACACCTTC.

The chain joins TRBV7-2 to TRBJ1-2; maybe TRBD1 (5 bases). V lost 1 base and J 8 bases, leaving 17 bases between the germline ends. This CDR3 comprises 15 residues. Germline lookup yields CDR1 SGHTA and CDR2 FQGNSA. The DNA for the CDR3 is TGTGCCAGCAGCTTAGAGGGACTGGGAACAGAGGGCTACACCTTC. It is translated as CASSLEGLGTEGYTF. Supplemented by reference TRBV7-2 and TRBJ1-2, the full variable domain reads GAGVSQSPSNKVTEKGKDVELRCDPISGHTALYWYRQSLGQGLEFLIYFQGNSAPDKSGLPSDRFSAERTGGSVSTLTIQRTQQEDSAVYLCASSLEGLGTEGYTFGSGTRLTVV.

This clonotype was detected ten times or more. This sequence joins TRBV20-1 and TRBJ2-5, with 8 nucleotides matching TRBD2. CDR1 and CDR2 (germline): DFQATT, SNEGSKA (reference sequence). The CDR3 sequence is 15 residues long. V gave up 1 base and J gave up 4 bases; unmatched junction bases: 8. CDR3 protein: CSARVSGRSLETQYF. CDR3 in DNA: TGCAGTGCTAGAGTGAGCGGGAGAAGTCTAGAGACCCAGTACTTC.

Ten or more counts support this clonotype. The genes are TRBV7-8 and TRBJ1-4, with D perhaps matching TRBD1 (6 bases). With 5 bases removed from V and 5 bases from J, the gap between germline ends came to 15 bases. CDR1 is SGHVS, CDR2 FQNEAQ, per germline. The length of the CDR3 is 15 residues. DNA of the CDR3: TGTGCCAGCAGCGCTACAGGGATGGGGAATGAAAAACTGTTTTTT. The encoded protein is CASSATGMGNEKLFF.

This clonotype was seen at least ten times. This chain uses TRBV28 with TRBJ2-2; unclear D gene. This CDR3 spans 14 amino acids. V gave up 4 bases and J gave up 8 bases, with 14 bases separating them. Germline V gene sequence: CDR1 MDHEN, CDR2 SYDVKM. Written as DNA, the CDR3 is TGTGCCAGCAGTTCCGGCACTTTAACTGGGGAGCTGTTTTTT. This sequence encodes CASSSGTLTGELFF.

Notes on this clonotype: A much larger clone lies one base from this, so it may be a read error. J is TRBJ2-1 and V is TRBV28; D perhaps matches TRBD2 (5 bases). Germline lookup yields CDR1 MDHEN and CDR2 SYDVKM. This CDR3 comprises 16 residues. Trimming left V 4 bases short and J 10 bases short, with 23 bases between. The CDR3 loop reads CASSSCTSERVHEQFF. The CDR3 region has the DNA TGTGCCAGCAGTTCATGCACATCAGAGAGGGTCCACGAGCAGTTCTTC.

V usage is TRBV29-1 and J usage is TRBJ2-2, with D possibly matching TRBD2 (6 bases). The CDR3 covers 13 residues. CDR1 and CDR2 (germline): SQVTM, ANQGSEA. V lost 7 bases, J lost 2 bases, and 11 bases lay in between. This CDR3 is CSGEEANTGELFF. The CDR3 DNA sequence: TGCAGCGGGGAGGAAGCCAACACCGGGGAGCTGTTTTTT.

The V and J genes are TRBV30 and TRBJ1-1; tentative D call: TRBD1 (6 bases). Between the trimmed V and J ends, which lost 4 bases and 0 bases, there was a span of 21 bases. Germline assignment: CDR1 GTSNPN and CDR2 SVGIG (reference sequence). The CDR3 totals 17 residues. Here the CDR3 DNA reads TGTGCCTGGAACCGAGGGGGGCTTCGGATTCTGAACACTGAAGCTTTCTTT. Encoded protein: CAWNRGGLRILNTEAFF.

J is TRBJ2-7 and V is TRBV4-1; D possibly matches TRBD1 or TRBD2 (5 bases each). In germline, CDR1 is MGHRA, CDR2 YSYEKL. The CDR3 contains 14 residues. The V end lost 3 bases, the J end lost 1 base, and 10 bases lay between the germline ends. The CDR3 DNA reads as TGCGCCAGCAGCCATAGGGACGGGTCCTACGAGCAGTACTTC. It encodes CASSHRDGSYEQYF.

This clonotype was counted only a few times. The rearrangement links TRBV19 to TRBJ1-2; D unresolved. Germline V gene lookup returns CDR1 LNHDA and CDR2 SQIVND (reference sequence). V dropped 7 bases and J dropped 0 bases, with 18 bases sitting between them. This CDR3 has 16 residues. The CDR3 region has the DNA TGTGCCAGTACCCCCCGGGAGCGCCTGGCTAACTATGGCTACACCTTC. As protein: CASTPRERLANYGYTF. The variable domain in full, with the rest retrieved from reference TRBV19 and TRBJ1-2, is DGGITQSPKYLFRKEGQNVTLSCEQNLNHDAMYWYRQDPGQGLRLIYYSQIVNDFQKGDIAEGYSVSREKKESFPLTVTSAQKNPTAFYLCASTPRERLANYGYTFGSGTRLTVV.

This clonotype was seen ten or more times. The J gene is TRBJ2-1, the V gene TRBV20-1, with D possibly matching TRBD2 (7 bases). The germline gives CDR1 DFQATT, CDR2 SNEGSKA (reference sequence). Trimming removed 1 base from V and 9 bases from J, with 22 bases in between. This CDR3 is 16 amino acids long. The DNA of the CDR3 is TGCAGTGCTAGAGCCCCTTGGGGAGGGGGTTATAGTGAGCAGTTCTTC. This codes for CSARAPWGGGYSEQFF.

This clonotype was recorded many times. V usage is TRBV6-1 and J usage is TRBJ1-4; D gene unclear. The CDR3 extends over 13 amino acids. Germline lookup yields CDR1 MNHNS and CDR2 SASEGT. Between the trimmed V and J ends, which lost 8 bases and 8 bases, there was a span of 15 bases. The CDR3 loop reads CASGERHMEKLFF. DNA for the CDR3: TGTGCCAGCGGGGAACGGCACATGGAAAAACTGTTTTTT.

Many counts were recorded for this clonotype. V is TRBV15 and J is TRBJ1-3; D remains ambiguous. This CDR3 comprises 18 residues. The V end was cut by 3 bases, the J end by 2 bases, with 20 bases between. Germline assignment: CDR1 LNHNV and CDR2 YYDKDF (reference sequence). The CDR3: CATSRSSRNRGPGNTIYF. The DNA for the CDR3 is TGTGCCACCAGCAGGAGCTCTCGGAACCGTGGGCCTGGAAACACCATATATTTT.